The 5 T cell receptor beta chains in this list originate from one sample, sequenced in a study of shared clonotypes between healthy human individuals. Repertoires were generated with immunoSEQ multiplex PCR, while TCRdb's copy carries only in-frame clones and drops some. The sample records about 680,000 clones, around three quarters being singletons. Sequenced: memory CD4+ T cells sorted from blood. The subset denotes: CD45RA-negative fraction. Receptors were obtained from a woman aged 30 to 39 in good health.

The rearrangement joins TRBV28 to TRBJ2-7; D perhaps matches TRBD2 (5 bases). CDR1 and CDR2 from the germline V gene are MDHEN and SYDVKM. This CDR3 contains 14 residues. V was pared by 1 base and J by 3 bases, with 10 bases between. For the CDR3, the DNA is TGTGCCAGCAGTTTATCTCGAGGGAACTACGAGCAGTACTTC. As protein: CASSLSRGNYEQYF.

The chain recombines TRBV21-1 with TRBJ1-4. TRBV21-1 is a listed pseudogene. The CDR3 has 14 residues. The CDR3 is CASKRERANEKLFF. Here the CDR3 DNA reads TGTGCCAGCAAGAGGGAGAGAGCTAATGAAAAACTGTTTTTT.

The rearrangement joins TRBV25-1 to TRBJ2-2, with 9 bases matching TRBD2. The CDR3 length is 16 residues. V gave up 4 bases and J gave up 2 bases; unmatched junction bases: 5. Per germline, CDR1 MGHDK and CDR2 SYGVNS. This chain's CDR3 is CASSGLSGSNTGELFF. In DNA, the CDR3 is TGTGCCAGCAGTGGCCTTAGCGGGAGCAACACCGGGGAGCTGTTTTTT.

The rearrangement joins TRBV11-3 to TRBJ2-2; 7 bases agree with TRBD2. After removal of 4 bases from V and 9 bases from J, the junction contained 5 bases not matched to a gene. The CDR3 runs to 13 residues. Germline V CDR1 and CDR2: SGHNT, YENEEA. The CDR3 coding sequence is TGTGCCAGCAGCTGGGCGGGAGTAAGGGAGCTGTTTTTT. Amino acids: CASSWAGVRELFF.

This rearrangement joins TRBV6-7 to TRBJ2-3, with 13 bases aligning to TRBD2. TRBV6-7 is labeled an ORF, and its function is uncertain. V shed 10 bases, J shed 4 bases, and the junction held 5 bases outside the gene matches. There are 14 residues in the CDR3. CDR3 coding DNA: TGTGCCAACATAACTAGCGGGAGGGCAGATACGCAGTATTTT. Translated, it gives CANITSGRADTQYF.